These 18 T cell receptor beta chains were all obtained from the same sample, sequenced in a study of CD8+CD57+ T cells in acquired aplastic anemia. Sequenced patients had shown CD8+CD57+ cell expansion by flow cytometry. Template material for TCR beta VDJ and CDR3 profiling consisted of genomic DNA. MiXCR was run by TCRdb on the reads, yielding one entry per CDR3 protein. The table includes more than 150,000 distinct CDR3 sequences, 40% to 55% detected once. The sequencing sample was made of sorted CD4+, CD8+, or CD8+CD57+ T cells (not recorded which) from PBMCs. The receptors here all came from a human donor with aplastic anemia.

In nucleotides, the CDR3 is TGCAGTGCTACGCGGGGGACCTACGAGCAGTACTTC. Translated: CSATRGTYEQYF. V usage is TRBV20-1 and J usage is TRBJ2-7, with 7 bases that match TRBD2. The J segment lost 2 bases and the V segment lost 4 bases, leaving 2 bases of the junction unmatched. The germline V gene has CDR1 DFQATT and CDR2 SNEGSKA (reference sequence). The length of the CDR3 is 12 residues.

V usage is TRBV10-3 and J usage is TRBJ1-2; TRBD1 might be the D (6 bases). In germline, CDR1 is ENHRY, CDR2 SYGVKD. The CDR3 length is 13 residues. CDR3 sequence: CVGSTGQSYGYTF. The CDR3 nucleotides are TGTGTCGGATCGACCGGACAGTCCTATGGCTACACCTTC.

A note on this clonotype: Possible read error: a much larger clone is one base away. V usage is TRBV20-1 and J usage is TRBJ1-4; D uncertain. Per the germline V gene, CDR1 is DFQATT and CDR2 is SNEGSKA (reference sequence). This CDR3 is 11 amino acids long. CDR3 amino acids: CSGRKNEKPFF. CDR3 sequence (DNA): TGCAGTGGCAGAAAAAATGAAAAACCGTTTTTT.

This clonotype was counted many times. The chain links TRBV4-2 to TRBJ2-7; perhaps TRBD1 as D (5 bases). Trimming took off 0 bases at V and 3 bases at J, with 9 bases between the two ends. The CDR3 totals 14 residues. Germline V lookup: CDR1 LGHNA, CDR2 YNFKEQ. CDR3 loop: CASSQDLTGYEQYF. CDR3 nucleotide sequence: TGTGCCAGCAGCCAAGATCTTACAGGCTACGAGCAGTACTTC.

CDR3 amino acids: CASSRGGNSGNTF. CDR3 nucleotides: TGTGCCAGCAGCAGAGGCGGTAACTCTGGAAACACCTTC. The chain combines TRBV7-6 with TRBJ1-2, with no clear D. The germline V gene has CDR1 SGHVS and CDR2 FNYEAQ. The CDR3 is 13 residues long. The V end lost 5 bases, the J end lost 12 bases, and 19 bases lay between the germline ends.

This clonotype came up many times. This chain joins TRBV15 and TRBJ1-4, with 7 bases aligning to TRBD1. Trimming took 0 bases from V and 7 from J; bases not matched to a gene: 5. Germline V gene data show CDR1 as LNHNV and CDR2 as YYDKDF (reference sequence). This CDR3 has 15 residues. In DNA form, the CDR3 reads TGTGCCACCAGCAGAGATATAGGGGGCAGTGAAAAACTGTTTTTT. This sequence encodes CATSRDIGGSEKLFF.

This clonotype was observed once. CDR3 nucleotides: TGTGCCAGCAGACCTTCGGGGAGCTCCTACGAGCAGTACGTC. As protein: CASRPSGSSYEQYV. V gene TRBV10-3 combines with J gene TRBJ2-7, with D possibly matching TRBD2 (5 bases). The length of the CDR3 is 14 residues. Germline assignment: CDR1 ENHRY and CDR2 SYGVKD. Trimming took off 10 bases at V and 0 bases at J, with 16 bases between the two ends.

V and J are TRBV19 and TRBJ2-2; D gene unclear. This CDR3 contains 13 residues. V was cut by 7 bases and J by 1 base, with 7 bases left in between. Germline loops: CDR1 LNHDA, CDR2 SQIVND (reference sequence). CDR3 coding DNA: TGTGCCAGTACTTTACAGAACACCGGGGAGCTGTTTTTT. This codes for CASTLQNTGELFF.

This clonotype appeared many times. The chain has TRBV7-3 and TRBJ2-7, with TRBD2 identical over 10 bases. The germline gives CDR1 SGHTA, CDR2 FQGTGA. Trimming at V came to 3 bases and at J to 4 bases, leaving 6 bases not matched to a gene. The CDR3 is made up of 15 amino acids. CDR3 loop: CASSFAGLASYEQYV. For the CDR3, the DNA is TGTGCCAGCAGCTTCGCGGGACTAGCGTCGTACGAGCAGTACGTC.

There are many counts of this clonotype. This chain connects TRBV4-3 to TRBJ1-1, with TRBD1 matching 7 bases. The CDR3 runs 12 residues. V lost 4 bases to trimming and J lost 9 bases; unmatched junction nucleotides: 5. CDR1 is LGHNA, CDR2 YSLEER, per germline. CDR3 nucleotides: TGCGCCAGCAGCCGGGAAGGGGGCAAAGCTTTCTTT. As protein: CASSREGGKAFF.

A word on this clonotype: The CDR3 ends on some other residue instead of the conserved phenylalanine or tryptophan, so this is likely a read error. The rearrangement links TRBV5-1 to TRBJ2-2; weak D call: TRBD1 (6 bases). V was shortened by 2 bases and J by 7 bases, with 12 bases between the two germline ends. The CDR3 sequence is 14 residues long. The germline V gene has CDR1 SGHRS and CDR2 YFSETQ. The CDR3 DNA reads TGCGCCAGCAGCTTAGGAAGGGACATCGGGGAGCTGTTTTTG. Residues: CASSLGRDIGELFL.

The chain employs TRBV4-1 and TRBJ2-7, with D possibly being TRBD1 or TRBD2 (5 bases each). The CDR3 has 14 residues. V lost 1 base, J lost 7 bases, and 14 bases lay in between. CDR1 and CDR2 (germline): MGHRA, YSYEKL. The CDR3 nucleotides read TGCGCCAGCAGCCAAGCCCCCGAGGGGAGAGAGCAGTACTTC. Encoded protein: CASSQAPEGREQYF.

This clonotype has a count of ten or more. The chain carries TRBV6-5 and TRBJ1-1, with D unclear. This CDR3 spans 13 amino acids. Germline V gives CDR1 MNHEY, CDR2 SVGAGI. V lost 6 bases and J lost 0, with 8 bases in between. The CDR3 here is CASSRTLNTEAFF. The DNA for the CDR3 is TGTGCCAGCAGCCGAACGTTGAACACTGAAGCTTTCTTT.

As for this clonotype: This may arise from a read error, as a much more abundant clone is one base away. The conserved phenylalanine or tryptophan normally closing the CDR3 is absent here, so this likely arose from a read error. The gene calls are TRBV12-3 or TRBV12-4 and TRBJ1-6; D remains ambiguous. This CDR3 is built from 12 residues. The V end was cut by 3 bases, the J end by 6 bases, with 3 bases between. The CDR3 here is CASSFFNSPLHL. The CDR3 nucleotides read TGTGCCAGCAGTTTCTTTAATTCACCCCTCCACCTT.

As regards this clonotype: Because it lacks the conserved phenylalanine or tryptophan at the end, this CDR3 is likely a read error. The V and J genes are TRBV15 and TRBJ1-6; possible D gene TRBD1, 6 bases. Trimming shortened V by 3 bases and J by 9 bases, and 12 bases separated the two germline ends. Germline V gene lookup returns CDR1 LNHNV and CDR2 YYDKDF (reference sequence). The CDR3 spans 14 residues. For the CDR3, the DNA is TGTGCCACCAGCAGTCCAGGGGATTCTTCACCCCTCCACCTT. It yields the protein CATSSPGDSSPLHL.

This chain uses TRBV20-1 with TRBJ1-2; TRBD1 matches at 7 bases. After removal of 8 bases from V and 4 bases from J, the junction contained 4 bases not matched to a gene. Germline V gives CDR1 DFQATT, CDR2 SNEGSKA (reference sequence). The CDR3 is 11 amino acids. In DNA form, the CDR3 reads TGCAGTCCCGGGACAGTCTATGGCTACACCTTC. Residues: CSPGTVYGYTF.

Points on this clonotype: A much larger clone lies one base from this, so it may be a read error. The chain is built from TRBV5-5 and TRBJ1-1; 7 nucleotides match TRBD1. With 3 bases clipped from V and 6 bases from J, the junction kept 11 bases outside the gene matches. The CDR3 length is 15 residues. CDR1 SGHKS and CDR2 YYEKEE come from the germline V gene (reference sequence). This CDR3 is CASSWRQGLDAEAFF. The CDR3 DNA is TGTGCCAGCAGCTGGAGACAGGGTCTGGACGCTGAAGCTTTCTTT.

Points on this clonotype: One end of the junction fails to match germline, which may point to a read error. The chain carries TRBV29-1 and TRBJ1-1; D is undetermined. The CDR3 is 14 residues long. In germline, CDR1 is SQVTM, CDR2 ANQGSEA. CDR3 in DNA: TGCAGCGTTGTTTACCCTCATCTGAACACTGAAGCTTCCTTT. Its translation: CSVVYPHLNTEASF.